These T cell receptor beta chains were read from a single sample in a study of blood T cell repertoires in COVID-19. Repertoires were generated with immunoSEQ multiplex PCR, while TCRdb's copy carries only in-frame clones and drops some. The sample records roughly 400,000 clones, over 75% being singletons. Sequencing was done on a sample of PBMCs or T cells enriched from blood (not recorded which). These receptor sequences come from a woman in her forties with acute COVID-19. Each CDR3 is given with its conserved first and last residue. The order of the fields is CDR3 DNA, CDR3 protein, J gene, clone size, D gene, V gene. D genes are given only for firm matches. A row's size may be missing; if present it is once, few, many or a size class.

CDR3 DNA: TGCGCCAGCAGCTTGAAAGCGGGGGGAGACGAGCAGTACTTC; CDR3 protein: CASSLKAGGDEQYF; J gene: TRBJ2-7; clone size: -; D gene: TRBD2; V gene: TRBV5-1
CDR3 DNA: TGTGCCAGCAGCAAAGTCACCGGGACAGGGCCCCCACTGAGGTATGGCTACACCTTC; CDR3 protein: CASSKVTGTGPPLRYGYTF; J gene: TRBJ1-2; clone size: -; D gene: -; V gene: TRBV21-1
CDR3 DNA: TGTGCCAGTAGTATAGTCCGGGATGGCTACACCTTC; CDR3 protein: CASSIVRDGYTF; J gene: TRBJ1-2; clone size: few; D gene: -; V gene: TRBV19
CDR3 DNA: TGTGCCTGGAGTGTAAGCGGGCAAGAGACCCAGTACTTC; CDR3 protein: CAWSVSGQETQYF; J gene: TRBJ2-5; clone size: once; D gene: -; V gene: TRBV30
CDR3 DNA: TGTGCCAGCAGTTTTTCAGCTAACTATGGCTACACCTTC; CDR3 protein: CASSFSANYGYTF; J gene: TRBJ1-2; clone size: -; D gene: -; V gene: TRBV12-3/TRBV12-4
CDR3 DNA: TGTGCCAGCTCACCCTGGGACACTATGAACACTGAAGCTTTCTTT; CDR3 protein: CASSPWDTMNTEAFF; J gene: TRBJ1-1; clone size: -; D gene: -; V gene: TRBV18
CDR3 DNA: TGTGCCAGCAGTGAAGCGGGGCGGTATAGCAATCAGCCCCAGCATTTT; CDR3 protein: CASSEAGRYSNQPQHF; J gene: TRBJ1-5; clone size: -; D gene: -; V gene: TRBV2
CDR3 DNA: TGTGCCAGTAGTATAGGGGGACAGGTGACTGAAGCTTTCTTT; CDR3 protein: CASSIGGQVTEAFF; J gene: TRBJ1-1; clone size: once; D gene: TRBD1; V gene: TRBV19
CDR3 DNA: TGTGCCTGGAGTGAGGGCTTAATCAGGGTGGAGACCCAGTACTTC; CDR3 protein: CAWSEGLIRVETQYF; J gene: TRBJ2-5; clone size: -; D gene: -; V gene: TRBV30
CDR3 DNA: TGTGCCAGCAGCCGCGTAAGGGGTTCCTACAATGAGCAGTTCTTC; CDR3 protein: CASSRVRGSYNEQFF; J gene: TRBJ2-1; clone size: -; D gene: -; V gene: TRBV11-2
CDR3 DNA: TGTGCCAGCAGCGCCCAACTCGGGGGCTACAATGAGCAGTTCTTC; CDR3 protein: CASSAQLGGYNEQFF; J gene: TRBJ2-1; clone size: -; D gene: -; V gene: TRBV7-7
CDR3 DNA: TGTGCCAGCAGCTACAATGACAGGGGGCACACCGGGGAGCTGTTTTTT; CDR3 protein: CASSYNDRGHTGELFF; J gene: TRBJ2-2; clone size: once; D gene: TRBD1; V gene: TRBV13
CDR3 DNA: TGTGCCAGCAGTCTGCACCAGGGGAACATTCAGTACTTC; CDR3 protein: CASSLHQGNIQYF; J gene: TRBJ2-4; clone size: -; D gene: -; V gene: TRBV27
CDR3 DNA: TGTGCCAGCAGTTACGATGGGGGCGGGTTCGAGGGCTACACCTTC; CDR3 protein: CASSYDGGGFEGYTF; J gene: TRBJ1-2; clone size: -; D gene: -; V gene: TRBV6-5
CDR3 DNA: TGCAGTGCTAGGGGCCAACCTGAAGCTTTCTTT; CDR3 protein: CSARGQPEAFF; J gene: TRBJ1-1; clone size: -; D gene: -; V gene: TRBV20-1
CDR3 DNA: TGTGCCACCTCAGTTATAGGAGGCGGGTTTGCCGAAACCCGCACTGAAGCTTTCTTT; CDR3 protein: CATSVIGGGFAETRTEAFF; J gene: TRBJ1-1; clone size: few; D gene: -; V gene: TRBV7-9
CDR3 DNA: TGCGCCAGCGAAGCTAGCGGGGGGTACAATGAGCAGTTCTTC; CDR3 protein: CASEASGGYNEQFF; J gene: TRBJ2-1; clone size: -; D gene: TRBD2; V gene: TRBV5-1
CDR3 DNA: TGCGCCAGCAGCCAGGTTGAGGCTTCTGGGGCCAACGTCCTGACTTTC; CDR3 protein: CASSQVEASGANVLTF; J gene: TRBJ2-6; clone size: -; D gene: -; V gene: TRBV4-1
CDR3 DNA: TGTGCCAGCAGCGCATCAGGGGGCGCGGGCACTGAAGCTTTCTTT; CDR3 protein: CASSASGGAGTEAFF; J gene: TRBJ1-1; clone size: few; D gene: TRBD1; V gene: TRBV9
CDR3 DNA: TGTGCCTGGGAGGGTACGCTCGACTATGGCTACACCTTC; CDR3 protein: CAWEGTLDYGYTF; J gene: TRBJ1-2; clone size: -; D gene: -; V gene: TRBV30
CDR3 DNA: TGCAGTGCTAGTTCAGGGACTAGCGGCACAGATACGCAGTATTTT; CDR3 protein: CSASSGTSGTDTQYF; J gene: TRBJ2-3; clone size: -; D gene: TRBD2; V gene: TRBV20-1
CDR3 DNA: TGCAGCGTTGAAGAACAGGGGAGCTCCTACAATGAGCAGTTCTTC; CDR3 protein: CSVEEQGSSYNEQFF; J gene: TRBJ2-1; clone size: -; D gene: TRBD1; V gene: TRBV29-1
CDR3 DNA: TGTGCCAGCAGTTTTACTAGCGTTACGAACACCGGGGAGCTGTTTTTT; CDR3 protein: CASSFTSVTNTGELFF; J gene: TRBJ2-2; clone size: -; D gene: TRBD2; V gene: TRBV6-5
CDR3 DNA: TGTGCCAGCAGCCAAGATATGGTAGCCCCCTATATGGAGCAGTTCTTC; CDR3 protein: CASSQDMVAPYMEQFF; J gene: TRBJ2-1; clone size: -; D gene: -; V gene: TRBV14
CDR3 DNA: TGCAGCGTTGACAGGGGAGAAGATACGCAGTATTTT; CDR3 protein: CSVDRGEDTQYF; J gene: TRBJ2-3; clone size: -; D gene: -; V gene: TRBV29-1
CDR3 DNA: TGTGCCAGCAGCTCAGGACAGGGGAACACTGAAGCTTTCTTT; CDR3 protein: CASSSGQGNTEAFF; J gene: TRBJ1-1; clone size: -; D gene: TRBD1; V gene: TRBV13
CDR3 DNA: TGTGCCAGCAGCTTCTACAGGGTGGGGAACACTGAAGCTTTCTTT; CDR3 protein: CASSFYRVGNTEAFF; J gene: TRBJ1-1; clone size: -; D gene: -; V gene: TRBV5-6
CDR3 DNA: TGTGCCAGCAGCTTAACGGTCGGAGGGACAGTAAACGGCAATGAGCAGTTCTTC; CDR3 protein: CASSLTVGGTVNGNEQFF; J gene: TRBJ2-1; clone size: -; D gene: -; V gene: TRBV13
CDR3 DNA: TGTGCCAGTAGTATCTACAGGGACTCCTACGAGCAGTACTTC; CDR3 protein: CASSIYRDSYEQYF; J gene: TRBJ2-7; clone size: -; D gene: -; V gene: TRBV19
CDR3 DNA: TGTGCCAGCAGTTCGATGACAGACTACGAGCAGTACTTC; CDR3 protein: CASSSMTDYEQYF; J gene: TRBJ2-7; clone size: -; D gene: -; V gene: TRBV6-5
CDR3 DNA: TGTGCCAGCAGCAACGAGGACAGGAGCTCCTACAATGAGCAGTTCTTC; CDR3 protein: CASSNEDRSSYNEQFF; J gene: TRBJ2-1; clone size: -; D gene: TRBD1; V gene: TRBV5-4
CDR3 DNA: TGCGCCAGCAGCCAAGCACCGGGATCTAACTATGGCTACACCTTC; CDR3 protein: CASSQAPGSNYGYTF; J gene: TRBJ1-2; clone size: many; D gene: -; V gene: TRBV4-1
CDR3 DNA: TGTGCCAGCAATGTGGACAGGGACTCCTACGAGCAGTACTTC; CDR3 protein: CASNVDRDSYEQYF; J gene: TRBJ2-7; clone size: -; D gene: TRBD1; V gene: TRBV6-5
CDR3 DNA: TGCGCCAGCAGCAACCCGATGAAACAGACTAGCGGTCAAGAGACCCAGTACTTC; CDR3 protein: CASSNPMKQTSGQETQYF; J gene: TRBJ2-5; clone size: once; D gene: TRBD2; V gene: TRBV4-1
CDR3 DNA: TGTGCCAGCAGCGCCGCGGGGCGAAACACCGGGGAGCTGTTTTTT; CDR3 protein: CASSAAGRNTGELFF; J gene: TRBJ2-2; clone size: -; D gene: -; V gene: TRBV9
CDR3 DNA: TGCGCCAGCAGCGAAGCACTAGCGGGGGGGCCTGATGAGCAGTTCTTC; CDR3 protein: CASSEALAGGPDEQFF; J gene: TRBJ2-1; clone size: -; D gene: TRBD2; V gene: TRBV5-1
CDR3 DNA: TGTGCCAGCAGCCAAGTCGGGGAAGAGACCCAGTACTTC; CDR3 protein: CASSQVGEETQYF; J gene: TRBJ2-5; clone size: -; D gene: -; V gene: TRBV14
CDR3 DNA: TGTGCCACCAGCAGAGAACAGGCAGGGGCGAACTACGAGCAGTACTTC; CDR3 protein: CATSREQAGANYEQYF; J gene: TRBJ2-7; clone size: -; D gene: -; V gene: TRBV15
CDR3 DNA: TGTGCCAGCAAGACTTACGGACTAGCGGGGGCCGGCGAGCAGTACTTC; CDR3 protein: CASKTYGLAGAGEQYF; J gene: TRBJ2-7; clone size: -; D gene: TRBD2; V gene: TRBV5-4
CDR3 DNA: TGTGCCAGCAGTTTCCCTTTCTCTGGAAACACCATATATTTT; CDR3 protein: CASSFPFSGNTIYF; J gene: TRBJ1-3; clone size: -; D gene: -; V gene: TRBV28
CDR3 DNA: TGTGCCACCAGCAAACAGGCGAGCAATCAGCCCCAGCATTTT; CDR3 protein: CATSKQASNQPQHF; J gene: TRBJ1-5; clone size: -; D gene: -; V gene: TRBV24-1
CDR3 DNA: TGTGCCAGCAGCCAAGTCCGCGGCACTGAAGCTTTCTTT; CDR3 protein: CASSQVRGTEAFF; J gene: TRBJ1-1; clone size: -; D gene: -; V gene: TRBV14
CDR3 DNA: TGTGCCAGCAGCTCAATACGGGGAAGGAATGAAAAACTGTTTTTT; CDR3 protein: CASSSIRGRNEKLFF; J gene: TRBJ1-4; clone size: -; D gene: -; V gene: TRBV7-6
CDR3 DNA: TGTGCCAGCAGTCGCTTCCCGGGGTCGGATGGCTACACCTTC; CDR3 protein: CASSRFPGSDGYTF; J gene: TRBJ1-2; clone size: -; D gene: -; V gene: TRBV5-8
CDR3 DNA: TGTGCCAGCAGTGCAGGGGGCCCTACGAACACTGAAGCTTTCTTT; CDR3 protein: CASSAGGPTNTEAFF; J gene: TRBJ1-1; clone size: -; D gene: TRBD1; V gene: TRBV28
CDR3 DNA: TGTGCCACCAGCAGAGATTGGGCTAGCGGGGACTTCTACGAGCAGTACTTC; CDR3 protein: CATSRDWASGDFYEQYF; J gene: TRBJ2-7; clone size: -; D gene: TRBD2; V gene: TRBV15
CDR3 DNA: TGTGCCAGCAGCCGGGACAGGGACTTAGGCTACACCTTC; CDR3 protein: CASSRDRDLGYTF; J gene: TRBJ1-2; clone size: -; D gene: TRBD1; V gene: TRBV11-2
CDR3 DNA: TGTGCCAGCAGCTTTAGCGGGGCCCCAGGAGAGACCCAGTACTTC; CDR3 protein: CASSFSGAPGETQYF; J gene: TRBJ2-5; clone size: -; D gene: TRBD2; V gene: TRBV5-8
CDR3 DNA: TGTGCCAGCAGTGACGGCGGGGGGGCTTCTGATACGCAGTATTTT; CDR3 protein: CASSDGGGASDTQYF; J gene: TRBJ2-3; clone size: -; D gene: TRBD2; V gene: TRBV6-4
CDR3 DNA: TGTGCCATCAGTGATACTAGCGGTTCCTACAATGAGCAGTTCTTC; CDR3 protein: CAISDTSGSYNEQFF; J gene: TRBJ2-1; clone size: -; D gene: TRBD2; V gene: TRBV10-3
CDR3 DNA: TGTGCCAGCAGCAGACAGGCAAGCTCTGGAAACACCATATATTTT; CDR3 protein: CASSRQASSGNTIYF; J gene: TRBJ1-3; clone size: -; D gene: -; V gene: TRBV6-5
CDR3 DNA: TGTGCCAGCAGTGAAGTGGCGGGAACAGATACGCAGTATTTT; CDR3 protein: CASSEVAGTDTQYF; J gene: TRBJ2-3; clone size: -; D gene: -; V gene: TRBV6-1
CDR3 DNA: TGTGCCAGCAGCTTGGGGCAGGGGACCTACAATGAGCAGTTCTTC; CDR3 protein: CASSLGQGTYNEQFF; J gene: TRBJ2-1; clone size: -; D gene: -; V gene: TRBV5-4
CDR3 DNA: TGTGCCAGCAGGACGGGGACCCCCGCGGGGGAGACCCAGTACTTC; CDR3 protein: CASRTGTPAGETQYF; J gene: TRBJ2-5; clone size: -; D gene: -; V gene: TRBV2